This TCR beta chain appears in the sequencing data of a study of identical twins. cDNA carried unique molecular identifiers, and a universal primer site was added by template switching. TCRdb fed the 5' RACE reads into MiXCR, producing one record per CDR3 protein. Of fewer than 550,000 distinct CDR3 sequences in the sample, 14% are singletons; the top ten hold approximately 1%. In regard to this clonotype: What it recognizes is unknown.

The V segment lost 6 bases and the J segment 2 bases; nucleotides outside the gene matches: 18. The CDR3 sequence is 18 residues long. Germline V gene lookup returns CDR1 DFQATT and CDR2 SNEGSKA (reference sequence). Study-wide results and caveats: Insertions were reduced in abundant cord blood beta clonotypes but not in memory repertoires.

These same records also appear under a second study, on yellow fever vaccine responses in identical twins. That work states: Reportedly, the T cell response mounted by twins to vaccine seemed partly convergent, partly personalized.

This sequence was found in a woman younger than 35 in good health. The chain has TRBV20-1 and TRBJ2-3; 9 bases are shared with TRBD1. Sequenced: CD4+ T cells sorted from blood. The CDR3 sequence: CSANPGQGSRGFTDTQYF. CDR3 in DNA: TGCAGTGCCAATCCCGGACAGGGGTCCCGGGGATTCACAGATACGCAGTATTTT.